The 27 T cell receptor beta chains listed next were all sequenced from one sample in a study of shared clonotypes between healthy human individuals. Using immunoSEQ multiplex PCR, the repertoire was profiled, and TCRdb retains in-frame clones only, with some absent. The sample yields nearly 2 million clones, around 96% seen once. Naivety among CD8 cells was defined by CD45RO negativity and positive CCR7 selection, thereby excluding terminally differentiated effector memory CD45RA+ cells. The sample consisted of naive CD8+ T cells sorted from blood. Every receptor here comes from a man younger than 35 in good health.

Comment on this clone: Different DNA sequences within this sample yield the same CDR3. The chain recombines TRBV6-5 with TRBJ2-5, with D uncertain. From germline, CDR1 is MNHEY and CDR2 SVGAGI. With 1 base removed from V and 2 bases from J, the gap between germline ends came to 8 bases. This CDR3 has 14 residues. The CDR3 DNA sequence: TGTGCCAGCAGTTACTTAGGGTCTCAAGAGACCCAGTACTTC. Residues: CASSYLGSQETQYF.

The CDR3 sequence is CASSAIGAGEQYF. In nucleotides, the CDR3 is TGTGCCAGCAGCGCTATCGGGGCAGGTGAGCAGTACTTC. The chain has TRBV11-2 and TRBJ2-7; D is possibly TRBD1 or TRBD2 (5 bases each). V was cut by 5 bases and J by 7 bases, with 15 bases left in between. This CDR3 spans 13 amino acids. Germline CDR1 and CDR2: SGHAT and FQNNGV.

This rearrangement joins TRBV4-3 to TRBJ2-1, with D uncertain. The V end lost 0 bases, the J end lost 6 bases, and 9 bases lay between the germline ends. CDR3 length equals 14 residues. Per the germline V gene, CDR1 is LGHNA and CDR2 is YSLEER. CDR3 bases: TGCGCCAGCAGCCAAGATCAAGGTTCCAATGAGCAGTTCTTC. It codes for CASSQDQGSNEQFF.

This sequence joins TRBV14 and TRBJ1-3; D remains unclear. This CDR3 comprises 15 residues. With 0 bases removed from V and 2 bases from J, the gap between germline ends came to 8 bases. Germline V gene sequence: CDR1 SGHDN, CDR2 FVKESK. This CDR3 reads CASSQDGGTGNTIYF. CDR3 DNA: TGTGCCAGCAGCCAAGATGGAGGGACTGGAAACACCATATATTTT.

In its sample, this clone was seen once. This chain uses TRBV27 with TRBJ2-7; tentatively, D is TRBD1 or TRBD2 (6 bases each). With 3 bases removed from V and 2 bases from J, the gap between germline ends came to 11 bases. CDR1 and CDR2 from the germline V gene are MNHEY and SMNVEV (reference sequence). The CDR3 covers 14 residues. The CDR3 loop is CASSFGGSPYEQYF. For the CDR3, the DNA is TGTGCCAGCAGTTTCGGGGGCTCCCCCTACGAGCAGTACTTC.

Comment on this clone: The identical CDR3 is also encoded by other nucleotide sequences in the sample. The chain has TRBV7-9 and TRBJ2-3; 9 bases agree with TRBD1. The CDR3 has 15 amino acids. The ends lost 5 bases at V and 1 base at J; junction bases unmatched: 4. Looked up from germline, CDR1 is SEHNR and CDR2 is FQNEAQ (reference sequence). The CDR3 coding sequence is TGTGCCAGCAGCCCGGGACAGGGAGGCACAGATACGCAGTATTTT. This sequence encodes CASSPGQGGTDTQYF.

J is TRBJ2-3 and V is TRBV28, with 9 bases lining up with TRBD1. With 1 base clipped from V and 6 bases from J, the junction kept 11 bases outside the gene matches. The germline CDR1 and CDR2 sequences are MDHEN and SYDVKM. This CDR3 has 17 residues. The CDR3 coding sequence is TGTGCCAGCAGTTTATCCCCACCAGGGACAGGGACCGATACGCAGTATTTT. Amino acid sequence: CASSLSPPGTGTDTQYF. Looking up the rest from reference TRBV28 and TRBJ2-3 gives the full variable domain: DVKVTQSSRYLVKRTGEKVFLECVQDMDHENMFWYRQDPGLGLRLIYFSYDVKMKEKGDIPEGYSVSREKKERFSLILESASTNQTSMYLCASSLSPPGTGTDTQYFGPGTRLTVL.

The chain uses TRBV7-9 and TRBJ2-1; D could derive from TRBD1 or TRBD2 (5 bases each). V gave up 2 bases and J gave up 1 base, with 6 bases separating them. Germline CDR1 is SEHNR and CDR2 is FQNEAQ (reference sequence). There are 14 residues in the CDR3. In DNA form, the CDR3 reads TGTGCCAGCAGCTTATGGGGGTCCTACAATGAGCAGTTCTTC. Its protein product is CASSLWGSYNEQFF. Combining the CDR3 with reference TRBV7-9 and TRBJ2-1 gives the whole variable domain DTGVSQNPRHKITKRGQNVTFRCDPISEHNRLYWYRQTLGQGPEFLTYFQNEAQLEKSRLLSDRFSAERPKGSFSTLEIQRTEQGDSAMYLCASSLWGSYNEQFFGPGTRLTVL.

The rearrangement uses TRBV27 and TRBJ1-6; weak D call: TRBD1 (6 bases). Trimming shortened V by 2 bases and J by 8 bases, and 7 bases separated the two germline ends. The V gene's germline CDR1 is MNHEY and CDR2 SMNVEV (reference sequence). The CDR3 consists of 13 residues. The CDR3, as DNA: TGTGCCAGCAGTTTAGAGGGGGATTCACCCCTCCACTTT. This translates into CASSLEGDSPLHF.

The CDR3 DNA reads as TGTGCCAGCAGGAACGGGGGGGCCTACAATGAGCAGTTCTTC. Its translation: CASRNGGAYNEQFF. The chain joins TRBV6-1 to TRBJ2-1, with 8 bases lining up with TRBD2. Germline V gene lookup returns CDR1 MNHNS and CDR2 SASEGT. The J segment lost 2 bases and the V segment lost 6 bases, leaving 3 bases of the junction unmatched. CDR3 size: 14 residues.

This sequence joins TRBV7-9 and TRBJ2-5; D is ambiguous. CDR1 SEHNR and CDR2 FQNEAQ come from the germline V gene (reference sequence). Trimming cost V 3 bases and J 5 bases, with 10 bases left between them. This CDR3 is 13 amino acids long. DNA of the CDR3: TGTGCCAGCAGCTTGGGGAACGACGAGACCCAGTACTTC. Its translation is CASSLGNDETQYF. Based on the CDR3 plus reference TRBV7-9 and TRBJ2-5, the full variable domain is DTGVSQNPRHKITKRGQNVTFRCDPISEHNRLYWYRQTLGQGPEFLTYFQNEAQLEKSRLLSDRFSAERPKGSFSTLEIQRTEQGDSAMYLCASSLGNDETQYFGPGTRLLVL.

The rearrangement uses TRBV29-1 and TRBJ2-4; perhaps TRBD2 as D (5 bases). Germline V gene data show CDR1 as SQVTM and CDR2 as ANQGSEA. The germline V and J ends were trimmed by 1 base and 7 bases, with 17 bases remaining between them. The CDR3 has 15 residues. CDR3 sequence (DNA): TGCAGCGTTGAAGCTCGGGGTCAGATACGGAACATTCAGTACTTC. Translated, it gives CSVEARGQIRNIQYF.

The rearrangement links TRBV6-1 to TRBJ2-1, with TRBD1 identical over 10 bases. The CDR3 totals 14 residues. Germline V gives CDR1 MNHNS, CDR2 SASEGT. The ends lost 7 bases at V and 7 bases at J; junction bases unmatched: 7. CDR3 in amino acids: CASTERTGGNEQFF. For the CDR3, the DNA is TGTGCCAGCACCGAACGGACAGGGGGAAATGAGCAGTTCTTC.

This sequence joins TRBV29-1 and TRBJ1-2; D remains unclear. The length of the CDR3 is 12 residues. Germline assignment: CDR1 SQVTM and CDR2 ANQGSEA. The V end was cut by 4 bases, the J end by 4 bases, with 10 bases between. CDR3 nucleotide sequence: TGCAGCGTTGCGGTGGAGGGCTATGGCTACACCTTC. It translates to CSVAVEGYGYTF.

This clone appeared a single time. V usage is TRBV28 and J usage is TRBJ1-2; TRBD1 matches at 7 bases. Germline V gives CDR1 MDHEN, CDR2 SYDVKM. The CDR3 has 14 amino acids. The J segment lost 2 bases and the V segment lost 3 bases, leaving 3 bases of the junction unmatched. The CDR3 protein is CASSLNRGNYGYTF. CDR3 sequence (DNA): TGTGCCAGCAGTTTGAACAGGGGAAACTATGGCTACACCTTC.

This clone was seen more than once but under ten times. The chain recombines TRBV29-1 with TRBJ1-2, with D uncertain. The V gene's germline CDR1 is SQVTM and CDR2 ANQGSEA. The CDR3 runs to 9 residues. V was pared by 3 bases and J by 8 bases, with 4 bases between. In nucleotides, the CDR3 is TGCAGCGTTGATAGGGGCTACACCTTC. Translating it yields CSVDRGYTF.

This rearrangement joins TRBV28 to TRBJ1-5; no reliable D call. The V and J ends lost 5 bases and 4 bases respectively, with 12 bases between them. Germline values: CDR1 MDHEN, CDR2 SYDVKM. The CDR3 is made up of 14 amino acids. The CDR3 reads CASSLRIRNQPQHF. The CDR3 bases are TGTGCCAGCAGTCTCCGGATCCGAAATCAGCCCCAGCATTTT. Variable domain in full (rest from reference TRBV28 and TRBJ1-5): DVKVTQSSRYLVKRTGEKVFLECVQDMDHENMFWYRQDPGLGLRLIYFSYDVKMKEKGDIPEGYSVSREKKERFSLILESASTNQTSMYLCASSLRIRNQPQHFGDGTRLSIL.

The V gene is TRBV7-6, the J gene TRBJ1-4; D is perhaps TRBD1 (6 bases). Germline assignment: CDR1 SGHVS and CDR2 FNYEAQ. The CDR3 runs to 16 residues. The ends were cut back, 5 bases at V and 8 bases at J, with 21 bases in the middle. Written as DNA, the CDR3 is TGTGCCAGCAGCGTGGGGGCAGGGAGCGGATCCGAAAAACTGTTTTTT. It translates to CASSVGAGSGSEKLFF.

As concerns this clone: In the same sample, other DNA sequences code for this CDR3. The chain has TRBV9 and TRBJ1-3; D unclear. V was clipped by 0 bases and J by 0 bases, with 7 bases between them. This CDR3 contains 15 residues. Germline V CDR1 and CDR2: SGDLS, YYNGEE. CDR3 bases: TGTGCCAGCAGCGTAGCGGGAAGCTCTGGAAACACCATATATTTT. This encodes CASSVAGSSGNTIYF.

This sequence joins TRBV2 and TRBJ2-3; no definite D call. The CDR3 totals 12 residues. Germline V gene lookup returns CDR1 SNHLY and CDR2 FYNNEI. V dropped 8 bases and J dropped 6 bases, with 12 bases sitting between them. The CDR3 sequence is CASRTARDTQYF. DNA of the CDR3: TGTGCCAGCCGGACGGCTCGGGATACGCAGTATTTT.

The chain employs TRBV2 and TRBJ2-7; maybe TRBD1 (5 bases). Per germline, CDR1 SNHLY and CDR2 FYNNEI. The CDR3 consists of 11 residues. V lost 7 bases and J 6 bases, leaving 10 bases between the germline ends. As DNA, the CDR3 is TGTGCCAGCATGATAGGGGTCGAGCAGTACTTC. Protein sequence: CASMIGVEQYF.

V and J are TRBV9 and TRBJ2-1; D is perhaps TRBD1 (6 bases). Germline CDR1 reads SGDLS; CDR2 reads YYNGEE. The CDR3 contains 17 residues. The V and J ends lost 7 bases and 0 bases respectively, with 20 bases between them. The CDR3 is CASCHGQSPDSYNEQFF. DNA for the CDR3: TGTGCCAGCTGCCACGGACAGAGCCCAGACTCCTACAATGAGCAGTTCTTC.

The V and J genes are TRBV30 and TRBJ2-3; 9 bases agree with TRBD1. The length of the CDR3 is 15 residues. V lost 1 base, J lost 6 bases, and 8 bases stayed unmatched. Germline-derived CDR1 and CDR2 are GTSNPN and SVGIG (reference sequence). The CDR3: CAWSATGGVADTQYF. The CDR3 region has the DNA TGTGCCTGGAGTGCGACAGGGGGAGTCGCGGATACGCAGTATTTT.

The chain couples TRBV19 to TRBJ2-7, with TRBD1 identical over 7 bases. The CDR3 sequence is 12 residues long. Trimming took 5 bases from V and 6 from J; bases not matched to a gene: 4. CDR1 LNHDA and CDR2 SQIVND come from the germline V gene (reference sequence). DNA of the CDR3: TGTGCCAGTAGTTCGACAGGGTTCGAGCAGTACTTC. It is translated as CASSSTGFEQYF.

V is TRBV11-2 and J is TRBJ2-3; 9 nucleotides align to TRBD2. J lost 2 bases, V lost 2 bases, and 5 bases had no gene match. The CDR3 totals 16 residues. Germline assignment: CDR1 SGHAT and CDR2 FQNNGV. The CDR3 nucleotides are TGTGCCAGCAGCTTATTAGCGGGGGCACACACAGATACGCAGTATTTT. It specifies CASSLLAGAHTDTQYF.

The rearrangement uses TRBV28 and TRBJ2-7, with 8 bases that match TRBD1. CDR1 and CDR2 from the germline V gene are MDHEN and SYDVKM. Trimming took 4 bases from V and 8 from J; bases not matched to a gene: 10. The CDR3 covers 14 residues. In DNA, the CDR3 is TGTGCCAGCAGTTCTCGGACAGGGAAGGTCAAGCAGTACTTC. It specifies CASSSRTGKVKQYF.

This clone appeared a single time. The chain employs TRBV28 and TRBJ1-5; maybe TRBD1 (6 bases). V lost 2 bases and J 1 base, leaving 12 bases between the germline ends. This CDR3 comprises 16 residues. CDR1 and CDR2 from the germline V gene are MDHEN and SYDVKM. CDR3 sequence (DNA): TGTGCCAGCAGTTTAGCTCCGACAGGAAGCAATCAGCCCCAGCATTTT. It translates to CASSLAPTGSNQPQHF.